This is a list of T cell receptor beta chains from one sample in a study of CD8 T cells in Susac syndrome. TCRdb reprocessed the immunoSEQ multiplex PCR reads with MiXCR, giving one entry per CDR3 protein. The table records some 170,000 distinct CDR3 sequences, roughly 95% of them present only once. What was sequenced was CD4+ T cells from PBMCs. Every receptor here comes from a human donor in good health. The conserved cysteine and the conserved F or W are not part of the CDR3 here.

TRBV3-1 ASSQDLGGTDTQY
TRBV3-1 ASSQDLGQPVSTYEQY
TRBV12-5 ASGWGGDQPQH
TRBV9 ASSVALQAGELF
TRBV5-1 ASSPRGGSGDRSSYEQY
TRBV19 ASSMDGRHEKLF
TRBV9 ASSVGQGGDSPLH
TRBV6-5 ASSYFSVYRASYEQY
TRBV30 AWSVPPWSAYNSPLH
TRBV3-1 ASAPFGTGWTDTQY
TRBV18 ASSPPRVSSVSGANVLT
TRBV5-1 ASSGTGVTGANVLT
TRBV5-6 ASSRVLGNEQF
TRBV20-1 SASLRNQPQH
TRBV3-1 ASSLGQGETEAF
TRBV7-2 ASSLYSVWDHSNQPQH
TRBV29-1 SAGTYSGGARDTQY
TRBV7-9 AGGGRSGANVLT
TRBV7-6 ASSLASQPLGGAGGWRELF
TRBV6-1 ASSPQRGQTNTGELF
TRBV4-1 ASSQELNEQF
TRBV5-4 ASSVDSQYGYT
TRBV6-6 ASSATGIGATDTQY
TRBV15 ATSRAGTGDSPLH
TRBV7-9 ASSSGQGSEAF
TRBV12-3/TRBV12-4 ASNRGAYEQY